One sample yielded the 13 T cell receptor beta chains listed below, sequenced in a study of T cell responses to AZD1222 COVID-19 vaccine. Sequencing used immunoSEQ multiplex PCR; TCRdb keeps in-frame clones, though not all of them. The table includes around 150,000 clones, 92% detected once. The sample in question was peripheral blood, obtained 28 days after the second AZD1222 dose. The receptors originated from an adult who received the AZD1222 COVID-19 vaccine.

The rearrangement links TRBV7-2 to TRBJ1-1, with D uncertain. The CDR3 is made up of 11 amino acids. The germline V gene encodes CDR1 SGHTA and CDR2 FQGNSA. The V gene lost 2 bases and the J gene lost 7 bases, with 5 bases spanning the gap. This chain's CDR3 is CASSLRREAFF. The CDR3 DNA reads TGTGCCAGCAGCTTAAGGCGTGAAGCTTTCTTT.

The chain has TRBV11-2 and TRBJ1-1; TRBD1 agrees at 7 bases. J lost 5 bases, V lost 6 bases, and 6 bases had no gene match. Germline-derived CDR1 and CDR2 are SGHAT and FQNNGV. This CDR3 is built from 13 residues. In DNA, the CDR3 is TGTGCCAGCAGGGAAACAGGGGAGACTGAAGCTTTCTTT. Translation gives CASRETGETEAFF.

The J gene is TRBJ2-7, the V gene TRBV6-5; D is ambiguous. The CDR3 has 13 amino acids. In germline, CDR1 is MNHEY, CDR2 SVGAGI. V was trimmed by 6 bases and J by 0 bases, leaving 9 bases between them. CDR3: CASSETISYEQYF. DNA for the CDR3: TGTGCCAGCAGCGAGACAATCTCCTACGAGCAGTACTTC.

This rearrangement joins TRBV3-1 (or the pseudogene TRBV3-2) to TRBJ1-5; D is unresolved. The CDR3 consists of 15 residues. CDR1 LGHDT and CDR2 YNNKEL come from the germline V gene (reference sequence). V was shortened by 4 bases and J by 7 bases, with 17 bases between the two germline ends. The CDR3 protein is CASSLTPGFGQPQHF. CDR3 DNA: TGTGCCAGCAGCCTAACCCCGGGTTTCGGGCAGCCCCAGCATTTT.

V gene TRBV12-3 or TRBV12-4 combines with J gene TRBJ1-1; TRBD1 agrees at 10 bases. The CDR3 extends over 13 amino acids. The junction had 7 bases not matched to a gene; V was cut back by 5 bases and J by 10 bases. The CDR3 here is CASSHMTGGSAFF. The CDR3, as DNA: TGTGCCAGCAGTCATATGACAGGGGGCTCAGCTTTCTTT.

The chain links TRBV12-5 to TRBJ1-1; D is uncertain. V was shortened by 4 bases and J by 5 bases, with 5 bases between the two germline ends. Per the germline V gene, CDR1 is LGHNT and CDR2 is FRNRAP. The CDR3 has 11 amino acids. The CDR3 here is CASGSQTEAFF. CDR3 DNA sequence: TGTGCTAGTGGTTCACAAACTGAAGCTTTCTTT.

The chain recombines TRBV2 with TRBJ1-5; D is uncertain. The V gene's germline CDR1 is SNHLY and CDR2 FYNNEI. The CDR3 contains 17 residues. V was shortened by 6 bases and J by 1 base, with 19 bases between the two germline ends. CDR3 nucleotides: TGTGCCAGCAGCGAACACCCCAGACGGAAAAGCAATCAGCCCCAGCATTTT. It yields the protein CASSEHPRRKSNQPQHF.

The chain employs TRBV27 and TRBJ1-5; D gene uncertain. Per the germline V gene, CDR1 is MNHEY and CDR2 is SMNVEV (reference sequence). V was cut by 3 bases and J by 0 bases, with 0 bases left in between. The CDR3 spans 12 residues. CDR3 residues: CASSFSNQPQHF. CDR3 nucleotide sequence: TGTGCCAGCAGTTTTAGCAATCAGCCCCAGCATTTT.

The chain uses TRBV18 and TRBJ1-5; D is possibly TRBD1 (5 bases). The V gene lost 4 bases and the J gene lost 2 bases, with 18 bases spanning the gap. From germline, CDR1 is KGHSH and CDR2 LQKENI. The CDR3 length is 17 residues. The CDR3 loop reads CASSLRDSGVGNQPQHF. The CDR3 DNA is TGTGCCAGCTCACTTCGGGACTCCGGCGTGGGCAATCAGCCCCAGCATTTT.

The CDR3 loop reads CASSWDGGQGETQYF. DNA of the CDR3: TGCGCCAGCAGCTGGGACGGGGGTCAGGGGGAGACCCAGTACTTC. The chain couples TRBV5-1 to TRBJ2-5, with D perhaps matching TRBD1 or TRBD2 (6 bases each). Germline CDR1 SGHRS, CDR2 YFSETQ. There are 15 residues in the CDR3. Trimming removed 3 bases from V and 5 bases from J, with 17 bases in between.

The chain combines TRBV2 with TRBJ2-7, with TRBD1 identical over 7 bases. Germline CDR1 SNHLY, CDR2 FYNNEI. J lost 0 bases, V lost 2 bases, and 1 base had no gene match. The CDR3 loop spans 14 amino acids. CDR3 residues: CASSEQGDSYEQYF. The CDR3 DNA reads TGTGCCAGCAGTGAACAGGGGGACTCCTACGAGCAGTACTTC.

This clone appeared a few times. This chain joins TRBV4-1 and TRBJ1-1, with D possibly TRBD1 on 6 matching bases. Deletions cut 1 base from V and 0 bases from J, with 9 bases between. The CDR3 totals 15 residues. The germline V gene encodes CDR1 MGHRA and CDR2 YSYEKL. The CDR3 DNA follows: TGCGCCAGCAGCCAAGCGGGACACCTGAACACTGAAGCTTTCTTT. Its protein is CASSQAGHLNTEAFF.

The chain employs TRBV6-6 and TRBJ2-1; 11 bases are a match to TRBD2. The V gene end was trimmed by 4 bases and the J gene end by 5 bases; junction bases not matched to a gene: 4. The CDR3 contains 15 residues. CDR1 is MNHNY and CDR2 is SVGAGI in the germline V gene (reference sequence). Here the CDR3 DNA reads TGTGCCAGCAGTTTGATACTAGCGGGGGACAATGAGCAGTTCTTC. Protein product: CASSLILAGDNEQFF.